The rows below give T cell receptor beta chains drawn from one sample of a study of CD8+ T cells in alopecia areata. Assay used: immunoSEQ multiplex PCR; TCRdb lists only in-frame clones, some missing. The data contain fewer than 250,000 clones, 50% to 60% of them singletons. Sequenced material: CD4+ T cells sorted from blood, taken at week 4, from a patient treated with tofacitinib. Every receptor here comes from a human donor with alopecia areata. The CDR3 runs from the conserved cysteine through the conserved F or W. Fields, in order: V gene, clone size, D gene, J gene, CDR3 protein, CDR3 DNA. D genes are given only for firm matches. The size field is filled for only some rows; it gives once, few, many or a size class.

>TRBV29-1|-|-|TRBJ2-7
CSVGTEPYEQYF
TGCAGCGTTGGGACAGAGCCCTACGAGCAGTACTTC
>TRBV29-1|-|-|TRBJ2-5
CSVGEGTQETQYF
TGCAGCGTTGGTGAGGGGACCCAAGAGACCCAGTACTTC
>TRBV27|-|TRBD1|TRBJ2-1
CASSLRRPDRGRGYNEQFF
TGTGCCAGCAGTTTACGTCGGCCGGACAGGGGGCGTGGATACAATGAGCAGTTCTTC
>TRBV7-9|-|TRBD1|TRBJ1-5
CASSPGQGAVSNQPQHF
TGTGCCAGCAGCCCCGGACAGGGGGCGGTGAGCAATCAGCCCCAGCATTTT
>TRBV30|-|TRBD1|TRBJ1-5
CAWSVQGARGQPQHF
TGTGCCTGGAGTGTACAGGGGGCGCGGGGCCAGCCCCAGCATTTT
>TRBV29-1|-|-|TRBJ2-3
CSVEREVFTDTQYF
TGCAGCGTTGAGAGGGAAGTCTTCACAGATACGCAGTATTTT
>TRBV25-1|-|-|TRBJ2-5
CASSDLKTQYF
TGTGCCAGCAGTGACCTCAAGACCCAGTACTTC
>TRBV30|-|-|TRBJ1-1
CAWSGKTEAFF
TGTGCCTGGAGTGGGAAGACTGAAGCTTTCTTT
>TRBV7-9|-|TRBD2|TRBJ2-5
CASTGEGETQYF
TGTGCCAGCACCGGGGAGGGTGAGACCCAGTACTTC
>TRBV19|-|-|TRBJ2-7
CASSIKTGDLYEQYF
TGTGCCAGTAGTATTAAAACGGGAGACCTCTACGAGCAGTACTTC
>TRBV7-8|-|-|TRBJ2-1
CASSLASGPYNEQFF
TGTGCCAGCAGCTTAGCCAGTGGGCCTTACAATGAGCAGTTCTTC
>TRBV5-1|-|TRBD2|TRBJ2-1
CASSARLAGVYHNEQFF
TGCGCCAGCAGCGCTAGACTAGCGGGAGTGTACCACAATGAGCAGTTCTTC
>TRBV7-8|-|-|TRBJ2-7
CASSFASSFEQYF
TGTGCCAGCAGCTTCGCCTCTAGTTTCGAGCAGTACTTC
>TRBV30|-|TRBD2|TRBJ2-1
CAWSPTGGPDEQFF
TGTGCCTGGAGTCCGACGGGAGGGCCCGATGAGCAGTTCTTC
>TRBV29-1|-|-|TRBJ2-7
CSVGERTRTRQYF
TGCAGCGTTGGAGAGAGGACCCGCACGCGACAGTACTTC
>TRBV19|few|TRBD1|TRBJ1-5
CASRILRTGGDNQPQHF
TGTGCCAGTAGGATACTTCGGACAGGGGGTGACAATCAGCCCCAGCATTTT
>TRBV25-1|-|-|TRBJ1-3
CASCMTGGNTIYF
TGTGCCAGCTGCATGACAGGTGGAAACACCATATATTTT
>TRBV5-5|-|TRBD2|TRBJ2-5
CASSSGLVFVETQYF
TGTGCCAGCAGCTCTGGACTAGTTTTCGTGGAGACCCAGTACTTC
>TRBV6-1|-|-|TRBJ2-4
CASSQPGEAKNIQYF
TGTGCCAGCAGTCAGCCGGGGGAAGCCAAAAACATTCAGTACTTC
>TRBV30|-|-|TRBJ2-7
CAWSKASYEQYF
TGTGCCTGGAGTAAGGCGTCCTACGAGCAGTACTTC
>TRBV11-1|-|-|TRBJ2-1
CASSLGRPRGNEQFF
TGTGCCAGCAGCTTAGGGAGACCACGGGGAAATGAGCAGTTCTTC
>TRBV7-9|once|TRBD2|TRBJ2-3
CASSLKGGSVTTDTQYF
TGTGCCAGCAGCTTAAAGGGCGGGAGCGTGACAACAGATACGCAGTATTTT
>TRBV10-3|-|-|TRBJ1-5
CAISDAGSQPQHF
TGTGCCATCAGTGACGCGGGTTCGCAGCCCCAGCATTTT
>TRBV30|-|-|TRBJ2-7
CAWRDGRGIYEQYF
TGTGCCTGGAGAGATGGAAGGGGAATCTACGAGCAGTACTTC
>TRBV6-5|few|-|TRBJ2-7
CASRRTDQNYEQYF
TGTGCCAGCAGGAGGACAGACCAGAACTACGAGCAGTACTTC
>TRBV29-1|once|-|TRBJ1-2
CSVGAGGVGYGYTF
TGCAGCGTTGGCGCGGGGGGGGTTGGCTATGGCTACACCTTC
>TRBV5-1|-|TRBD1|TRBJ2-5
CASRQGPTETQYF
TGCGCCAGCCGACAGGGTCCGACGGAGACCCAGTACTTC
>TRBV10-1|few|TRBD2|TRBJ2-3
CASSPLTSGRTDTQYF
TGCGCCAGCAGCCCTTTGACTAGCGGGAGGACAGATACGCAGTATTTT
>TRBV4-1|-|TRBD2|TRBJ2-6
CASSPLTSGAPRGANVLTF
TGCGCCAGCAGCCCTCTGACTAGCGGGGCCCCCCGGGGGGCCAACGTCCTGACTTTC
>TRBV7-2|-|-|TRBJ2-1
CASSLGPNNEQFF
TGTGCCAGCAGCTTAGGACCGAACAATGAGCAGTTCTTC
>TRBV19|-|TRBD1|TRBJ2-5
CASSLGTGGKETQYF
TGTGCCAGTAGTCTTGGGACAGGGGGCAAAGAGACCCAGTACTTC
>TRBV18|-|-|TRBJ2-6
CASSPVRLSGANVLTF
TGTGCCAGCTCACCAGTCCGACTCTCTGGGGCCAACGTCCTGACTTTC
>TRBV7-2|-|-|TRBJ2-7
CASSWPGLSGDEQYF
TGTGCCAGCAGCTGGCCGGGCCTCTCAGGCGACGAGCAGTACTTC
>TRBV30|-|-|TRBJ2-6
CAWSVFSGANVLTF
TGTGCCTGGAGTGTATTTTCGGGGGCCAACGTCCTGACTTTC
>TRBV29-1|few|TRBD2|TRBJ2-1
CSGQGRTSGNEQFF
TGCAGCGGCCAAGGCCGGACTAGCGGCAATGAGCAGTTCTTC
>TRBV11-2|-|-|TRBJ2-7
CASSLGGGPAYEQYF
TGTGCCAGCAGCTTAGGTGGAGGCCCTGCCTACGAGCAGTACTTC
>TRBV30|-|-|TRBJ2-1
CAWNAPPSHNEQFF
TGTGCCTGGAATGCACCGCCGAGCCACAATGAGCAGTTCTTC
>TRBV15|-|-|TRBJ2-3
CATSRGPGTDTQYF
TGTGCCACCAGCAGGGGACCCGGCACAGATACGCAGTATTTT
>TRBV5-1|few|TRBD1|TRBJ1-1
CASSLGQGSPEAFF
TGCGCCAGCAGCTTGGGACAGGGAAGCCCTGAAGCTTTCTTT
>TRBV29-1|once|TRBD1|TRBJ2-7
CSVAPGTGRNEQYF
TGCAGCGTTGCGCCCGGGACAGGGCGGAACGAGCAGTACTTC
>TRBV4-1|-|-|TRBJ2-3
CASSQEAHTDTQYF
TGCGCCAGCAGCCAAGAGGCCCACACAGATACGCAGTATTTT
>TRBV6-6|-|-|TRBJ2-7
CASSSRLVLGEQYF
TGTGCCAGCAGTTCCAGACTAGTTTTGGGAGAGCAGTACTTC
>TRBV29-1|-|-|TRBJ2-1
CSVVIAARSSEQFF
TGCAGCGTTGTAATTGCGGCTAGATCCAGTGAGCAGTTCTTC
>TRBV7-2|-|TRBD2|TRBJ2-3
CASAPGGSTDTQYF
TGTGCCAGTGCCCCGGGGGGAAGCACAGATACGCAGTATTTT
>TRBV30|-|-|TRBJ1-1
CAWGGVENTEAFF
TGTGCCTGGGGAGGGGTCGAAAACACTGAAGCTTTCTTT
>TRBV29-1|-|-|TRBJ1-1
CSVEVGGNTEAFF
TGCAGCGTTGAGGTTGGGGGGAACACTGAAGCTTTCTTT